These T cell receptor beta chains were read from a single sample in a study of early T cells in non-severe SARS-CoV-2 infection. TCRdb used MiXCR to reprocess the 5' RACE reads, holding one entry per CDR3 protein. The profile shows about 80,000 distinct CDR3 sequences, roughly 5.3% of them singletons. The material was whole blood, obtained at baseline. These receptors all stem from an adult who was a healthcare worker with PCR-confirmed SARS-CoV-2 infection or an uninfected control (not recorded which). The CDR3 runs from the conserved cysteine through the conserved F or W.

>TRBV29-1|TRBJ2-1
CSVEGIVASGNNNEQFF
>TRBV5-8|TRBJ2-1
CASSWGARYEQFF
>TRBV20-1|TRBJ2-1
CSARDISGTENEQFF
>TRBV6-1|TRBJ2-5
CASSTRLAGETQYF
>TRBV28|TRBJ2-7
CASNFSDYEQYF
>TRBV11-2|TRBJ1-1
CASSLGLSPNEAFF
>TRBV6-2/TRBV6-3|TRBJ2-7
CASSYSRLAGSYEQYF
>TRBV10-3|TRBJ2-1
CAISLPRDEQFF
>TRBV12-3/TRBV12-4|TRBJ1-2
CASSFGDRALFGYTF
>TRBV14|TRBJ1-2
CASSQDLGQIYGYTF
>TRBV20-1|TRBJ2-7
CSASRLLEGVYEQYF
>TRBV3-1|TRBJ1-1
CASSQIGVSGTEAFF
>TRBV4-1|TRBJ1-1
CASSHSRGRTGDNEAFF
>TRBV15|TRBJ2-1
CATSRTASLYNEQFF
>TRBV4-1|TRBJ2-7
CASSQETGGLDEQYF
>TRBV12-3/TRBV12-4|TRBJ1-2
CASRGRTDYGYTF
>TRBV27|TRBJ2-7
CASWTGGHEQYF
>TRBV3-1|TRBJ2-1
CASSQDTHEQFF
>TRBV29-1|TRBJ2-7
CSVDRERRGEQNF
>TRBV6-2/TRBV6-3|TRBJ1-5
CASSRGDRPYSNQPQHF
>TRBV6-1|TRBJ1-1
CAYLRAENTEAFF
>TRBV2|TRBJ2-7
CASSVGPGNYEQYF
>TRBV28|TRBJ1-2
CASITHGYRGPYGYTF
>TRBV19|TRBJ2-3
CASSMSVRLAGDTQYF
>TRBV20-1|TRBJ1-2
CSARDEGARGYTF
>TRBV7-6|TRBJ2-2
CASSLVFPGELFF
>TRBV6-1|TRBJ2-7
CASSDPGQYYEQYF
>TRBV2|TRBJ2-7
CASSEAGRAGDHYEQYF
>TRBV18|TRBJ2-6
CASSRDRSSGANVLTF
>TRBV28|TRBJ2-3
CASRRDSTDTQYF
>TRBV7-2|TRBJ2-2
CASSGSVSGSWTGELFF
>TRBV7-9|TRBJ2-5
CASSLGDGPQETQYF
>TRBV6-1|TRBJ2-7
CASATGSSGTEQYF
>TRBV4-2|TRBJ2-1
CASSQGHPDRSYNEQFF
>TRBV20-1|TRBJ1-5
CSAQAGQGAQPQHF
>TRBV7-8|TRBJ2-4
CASSFSGRLALAKNIQYF
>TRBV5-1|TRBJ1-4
CASSQVMGELFF
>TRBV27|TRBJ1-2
CASSLTGIGGYGYTF
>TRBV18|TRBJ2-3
CASSPRGLLAPDTQYF
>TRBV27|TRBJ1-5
CASSLSVNGVAQHF